This T cell receptor (beta chain) was observed in a study of blood T cell repertoires in COVID-19. Only in-frame clones appear in the TCRdb table, and some are missing; sequencing was by immunoSEQ multiplex PCR. The repertoire holds roughly 250,000 clones, with around nine tenths as singletons. Germline CDR1 is MDHEN and CDR2 is SYDVKM. The CDR3 extends over 15 amino acids. J was trimmed by 4 bases and V by 5 bases; bases with no gene match: 9. This TCR came from a man aged 40-55 years who had recovered from COVID-19. Specimen: PBMCs or T cells enriched from blood (not recorded which). The rearrangement uses TRBV28 and TRBJ2-5; 8 bases agree with TRBD2. The CDR3 DNA reads TGTGCCAGCAGTCGTTCGGGACTAGGCGTAGAGACCCAGTACTTC. Amino acid sequence: CASSRSGLGVETQYF.